This entry lists 10 T cell receptor beta chains sequenced from one sample in a study of read filtering for tumor transcriptome and immune sequencing. This library used approximately 390 ng RNA and molecular barcoded adaptors spanning alpha/delta and beta/gamma chains. MiXCR, run by TCRdb on the reads, gives a single entry per CDR3 protein. This sample carries about 38,000 distinct CDR3 sequences, roughly 13% of them seen once, and the ten largest clones take 25% to 30%. Input material: a population of CD138-negative cells sorted from bone marrow. Every receptor here comes from a donor over 35 with multiple myeloma.

The V gene is TRBV28, the J gene TRBJ2-5, with D possibly TRBD2 on 7 matching bases. The V end lost 5 bases, the J end lost 7 bases, and 14 bases lay between the germline ends. This CDR3 has 13 amino acids. Germline V gene sequence: CDR1 MDHEN, CDR2 SYDVKM. The CDR3 sequence: CASSGGGVGTQYF. CDR3 in DNA: TGTGCCAGCAGTGGGGGGGGCGTCGGGACCCAGTACTTC.

On this clonotype itself: A far larger clone is just one base off, so this is likely a read error. The CDR3 here is CASSRQGAPGTQYF. The CDR3 DNA follows: TGCGCCAGCAGCCGACAGGGGGCCCCAGGTACGCAGTATTTT. This chain joins TRBV4-3 and TRBJ1-4, with 10 bases lining up with TRBD1. The J call is uncertain, as TRBJ2-3 better fits the DNA end. The CDR3 runs to 14 residues. From germline, CDR1 is LGHNA and CDR2 YSLEER.

Remarks on this clonotype: A far larger clone is one nucleotide away, so this likely arose from a read error. The rearrangement uses TRBV6-5 and TRBJ2-7; TRBD2 aligns across 12 bases. The germline V gene encodes CDR1 MNHEY and CDR2 SVGAGI. The CDR3 has 15 residues. V lost 6 bases and J lost 7; bases outside the gene matches: 10. CDR3 sequence (DNA): TGTGCCAGCAGGACTAGCGGGAGTTTCTACAATGAGCAGTACTTC. Amino acid sequence: CASRTSGSFYNEQYF.

This clonotype was observed at least ten times. The chain carries TRBV3-1 and TRBJ2-1, with TRBD2 identical over 9 bases. V lost 4 bases and J lost 9; bases outside the gene matches: 13. The CDR3 length is 16 residues. Germline lookup yields CDR1 LGHDT and CDR2 YNNKEL (reference sequence). CDR3 sequence reads: CASSPLSSGVLFEQFF. In DNA form, the CDR3 reads TGTGCCAGCAGCCCGCTTTCTAGCGGGGTCCTTTTTGAGCAGTTCTTC.

This clonotype is labeled medium-sized. The chain has TRBV24-1 and TRBJ2-1; tentatively, D is TRBD1 (6 bases). Germline values: CDR1 KGHDR, CDR2 SFDVKD. V dropped 4 bases and J dropped 5 bases, with 11 bases sitting between them. The CDR3 has 14 residues. The CDR3, as DNA: TGTGCCACCAGTGAGGTGGGGACAAACAATGAGCAGTTCTTC. As protein: CATSEVGTNNEQFF.

The chain has TRBV20-1 and TRBJ2-6; the D is unclear. The germline V gene has CDR1 DFQATT and CDR2 SNEGSKA (reference sequence). V was shortened by 3 bases and J by 4 bases, with 10 bases between the two germline ends. The CDR3 spans 14 residues. The CDR3 is CSASQVSGANVLTF. The CDR3 bases are TGCAGTGCTAGTCAGGTCAGCGGGGCCAACGTCCTGACTTTC.

Many counts were recorded for this clonotype. This sequence joins TRBV19 and TRBJ2-7; 11 nucleotides line up with TRBD2. This CDR3 region has 15 residues. CDR1 and CDR2 from the germline V gene are LNHDA and SQIVND (reference sequence). V dropped 6 bases and J dropped 6; count of bases not matched to a gene: 10. CDR3 DNA: TGTGCCAGTAGCAACACCGGGACTAGCGGAGTCGAGCAGTACTTC. It encodes CASSNTGTSGVEQYF.

This clonotype was seen a handful of times. The chain carries TRBV27 and TRBJ2-1; D uncertain. CDR1 and CDR2 from the germline V gene are MNHEY and SMNVEV (reference sequence). V was pared by 7 bases and J by 0 bases, with 19 bases between. This CDR3 has 17 residues. CDR3 sequence (DNA): TGTGCCAGCAAACCAGGTCACGGCACGAGCTCCTACAATGAGCAGTTCTTC. This sequence encodes CASKPGHGTSSYNEQFF.

This clonotype showed up many times. This rearrangement joins TRBV28 to TRBJ1-1; D gene unclear. Germline values: CDR1 MDHEN, CDR2 SYDVKM. The CDR3 is 15 residues long. The germline V and J ends were trimmed by 7 bases and 4 bases, with 19 bases remaining between them. In DNA, the CDR3 is TGTGCCAGCAATACGTTTCCAGGAGTGGCCACTGAAGCTTTCTTT. It codes for CASNTFPGVATEAFF.

This clonotype turned up a few times. CDR3 loop: CSANSGRARTQYF. CDR3 sequence (DNA): TGCAGTGCTAATAGCGGGAGGGCCCGTACGCAGTATTTT. The gene calls are TRBV20-1 and TRBJ2-3; 11 nucleotides match TRBD2. CDR1 and CDR2 from the germline V gene are DFQATT and SNEGSKA (reference sequence). The CDR3 is made up of 13 amino acids. V lost 4 bases, J lost 8 bases, and 5 bases stayed unmatched.